A selection of T cell receptor beta chains follows, all from one sample in a study of T cells in Graves' hyperthyroidism and ophthalmopathy. MiXCR was run by TCRdb on the multiplex PCR reads, yielding one entry per CDR3 protein. The table records 550,000 to 600,000 distinct CDR3 sequences, 16% of them present only once. The sample was blood. All receptors derive from a woman between 18 and 30 years old with Graves' hyperthyroidism. CDR3s include the opening cysteine and the closing phenylalanine or tryptophan. A D gene is named only where the DNA matches it firmly. Size values are once, few and many counts, or a class for expanded clones, and some rows have none.

many | TRBJ2-5 | TRBV7-7 | NA | 13 | CASSLRGRETQYF | TGTGCCAGCAGCTTGCGAGGTCGGGAGACCCAGTACTTC
few | TRBJ1-2 | TRBV10-3 | TRBD1 | 17 | CAISGGDRGIGGYGYTF | TGTGCCATCAGTGGAGGGGACAGGGGAATCGGAGGCTATGGCTACACCTTC
many | TRBJ2-2 | TRBV5-8 | TRBD1 | 14 | CANPDRDNTGELFF | TGTGCCAACCCGGACAGGGATAACACCGGGGAGCTGTTTTTT
once | TRBJ1-3 | TRBV6-1 | NA | 14 | CASRSPSSGNTIYF | TGTGCCAGCAGAAGCCCAAGCTCTGGAAACACCATATATTTT
many | TRBJ2-3 | TRBV6-1 | NA | 13 | CASSGDRTDTQYF | TGTGCCAGCAGTGGGGATCGAACAGATACGCAGTATTTT
NA | TRBJ2-5 | TRBV27 | NA | 13 | CASSLFGRETQYF | TGTGCCAGCAGTTTATTTGGAAGAGAGACCCAGTACTTC
few | TRBJ1-5 | TRBV10-3 | TRBD1 | 15 | CAISEQGGGNQPQHF | TGTGCCATCAGTGAGCAGGGGGGTGGCAATCAGCCCCAGCATTTT
NA | TRBJ2-5 | TRBV7-9 | TRBD2 | 18 | CASSLGLAGGPYQETQYF | TGTGCCAGCAGCTTAGGACTAGCGGGGGGCCCCTACCAAGAGACCCAGTACTTC
many | TRBJ1-5 | TRBV3-1 | NA | 15 | CASSQFAGSNQPQHF | TGTGCCAGCAGCCAATTTGCCGGTAGCAATCAGCCCCAGCATTTT
few | TRBJ1-1 | TRBV18 | NA | 16 | CASSPAGRSGNTEAFF | TGTGCCAGCTCACCAGCGGGGCGGTCGGGGAACACTGAAGCTTTCTTT
few | TRBJ2-5 | TRBV9 | NA | 12 | CASSAPGETQYF | TGTGCCAGCAGCGCTCCGGGGGAGACCCAGTACTTC